This T cell receptor (beta chain) was identified in a study of blood T cells in healthy people across ages. A second PCR, run for about 7 to 11 cycles, used a sample-barcoded 5' primer plus a J-beta primer mix. TCRdb re-derived calls from the 5' RACE reads in MiXCR, one entry per CDR3 protein. This table has more than 1 million distinct CDR3 sequences, under 55% appearing once. This clonotype was counted only a few times. The receptor comes from a woman in her sixties in good health. The sequenced sample was blood.

DNA for the CDR3: TGTGCCAGCAGCTTCAGACTAGACGGGGATGAGCAGTTCTTC. Its protein is CASSFRLDGDEQFF. This chain joins TRBV7-9 and TRBJ2-1; possibly TRBD2 for D (6 bases). CDR3 length: 14 amino acids. Looked up from germline, CDR1 is SEHNR and CDR2 is FQNEAQ (reference sequence). V lost 3 bases and J lost 8, with 14 bases in between.